This TCR beta chain was recovered during a study of CD8+CD57+ T cells in acquired aplastic anemia (dated by TCRdb to 2016 to 2018). Study-wide context: DNA extracted from sorted CD4+ and CD8+ cells had a mean of about 3 ug, with a range of 0.2 to 27.4 ug. Mean read counts for healthy donor samples were around 10 million for CD4+ cells and under 14 million for CD8+ cells.

The germline V gene encodes CDR1 SGHAT and CDR2 FQDESV (reference sequence). V is pared back by 5 bases and J by 2 bases, with 19 bases lying between the germline termini. The CDR3 measures 16 amino acids from cysteine to phenylalanine. Only CDR3 DNA is held: 48 bases, read in frame from base 1. Profiling of TCR beta VDJ combinations and CDR3 sequences used genomic DNA as the template. An Illumina HiSeq 2000 was the platform used for TCR repertoire sequencing. Regarding the original processing steps: TRBV/TRBJ rearrangement plots, CDR3 size and DJ length profiles, and Simpson's diversity index were used to assess repertoires. The immunodominant clone was defined as the most abundant DNA sequence in deep sequencing data. CDR3 amino acid sequences were screened for sharing across subjects and were compared with published repertoires and the VDJdb database. TCRdb trimmed public reads at Q25 via fastp, called clones via MiXCR and kept in-frame beta chains. Every distinct CDR3 protein forms one entry, paired with its most common genes and DNA. The V and J calls shown here were made by TCRdb, not taken from the authors' results. This sample is represented by about 48,000 distinct CDR3 sequences; around two thirds of them were singletons. The ten largest clones capture 34% of the sample.

TCR repertoires of sorted CD4+ and CD8+ blood T cells from severe aplastic anemia patients and healthy subjects were deep-sequenced in the study. Ficoll-Paque density gradient centrifugation was used to isolate peripheral blood mononuclear cells. Before DNA was extracted, CD4+ and CD8+ T cells were sorted using either FACS or magnetic beads. The research as a whole found: No significant difference in CD8+ Simpson's diversity was found between patients and healthy controls (P=0.060). Around 30 CD8+ CDR3 sequences were shared between patients and controls but appeared highly expressed in patients and within their immunodominant clones.

Points on this clonotype: It has no known antigen specificity. There are no base qualities to consult, and no much larger clone falls within one base.

Sequencing was carried out using sorted CD4+, CD8+, or CD8+CD57+ T cells (not recorded which) from PBMCs. The V gene is TRBV11-1 and the J gene is TRBJ2-7; matching of 6 bases hints at TRBD2 as the D gene. The sequence was collected from a human donor in good health, serving as a control. The CDR3 reads CASSRPGLTYPYEQYF. The sequence in DNA is TGTGCCAGCAGCCGCCCGGGACTGACGTACCCCTACGAGCAGTACTTC.